This T cell receptor beta chain is drawn from a study of regulatory T cells in long-lasting Graves disease. Looking at the study overall: Under 3 months of antithyroid drugs had been taken by newly diagnosed Graves' patients. Findings and caveats of the study: There were preferences for TRBV28, TRBJ1-2 and TRBJ2-5 in persistent disease.

Time point given: newly diagnosed GD, antithyroid drugs for less than 3 months. The TCR library was prepared using RNA isolated from PBMCs. To make TCR beta libraries, researchers used iRepertoire HTBI primers and Arm-PCR of CDR3 regions. TCRdb redid the calling of the multiplex PCR reads with MiXCR, one entry per CDR3 protein. The table includes 510,000 or so distinct CDR3 sequences, 12% detected once. CDR1 MNHEY and CDR2 SMNVEV come from the germline V gene (reference sequence). The ends lost 7 bases at V and 4 bases at J; junction bases unmatched: 6. The CDR3 covers 14 residues. This clonotype was counted many times. As yet, its antigen is unknown. These sequences were also reported in another study, on T cells in Graves' hyperthyroidism and ophthalmopathy. That source adds: Carried out on the TCR CDR3, a first-round RT-PCR used the HTBI primer set.

Sequences were derived from peripheral blood mononuclear cells (PBMCs), sampled at new diagnosis, from a patient treated with antithyroid drugs. This sequence joins TRBV27 and TRBJ2-1; 8 nucleotides match TRBD1. This receptor was taken from a woman aged 30 to 39 with Graves disease. CDR3 DNA: TGTGCCAGCACCCAGGGGGCTTCTTACAATGAGCAGTTCTTC. Its translation is CASTQGASYNEQFF.